One and the same sample provided the 25 T cell receptor beta chains below, sequenced in a study of shared clonotypes between healthy human individuals. Clones were read by immunoSEQ multiplex PCR, and TCRdb kept only the in-frame ones, dropping some. This table holds approximately 2,300,000 clones, under 95% found once. Sequenced input: naive CD4+ T cells from PBMCs. This sample's subset: CD45RA+ positively selected. All receptors derive from a man between 18 and 35 years old in good health. Some clones in this sample may be carry-over from other donors' samples.

The V gene is TRBV28, the J gene TRBJ2-7; 12 bases agree with TRBD2. CDR1 and CDR2 (germline): MDHEN, SYDVKM. There are 14 residues in the CDR3. Trimming cost V 7 bases and J 3 bases; bases outside gene matches: 4. CDR3 amino acids: CASNLAGGVYEQYF. The CDR3 DNA sequence: TGTGCCAGCAATCTAGCGGGAGGGGTCTACGAGCAGTACTTC.

Comments on this clone: Within the sample, other DNA sequences also encode this same CDR3. The rearrangement uses TRBV2 and TRBJ2-1; possibly TRBD1 or TRBD2 for D (5 bases each). V lost 2 bases to trimming and J lost 3 bases, with 8 bases between them. The CDR3 totals 14 residues. Germline V gene sequence: CDR1 SNHLY, CDR2 FYNNEI. The CDR3 region has the DNA TGTGCCAGCAGTGAAAGGGACCGCTACAATGAGCAGTTCTTC. It encodes CASSERDRYNEQFF.

This clone was seen a single time. V is TRBV15 and J is TRBJ1-4; possibly TRBD1 for D (6 bases). CDR1 and CDR2 from the germline V gene are LNHNV and YYDKDF (reference sequence). V was clipped by 8 bases and J by 8 bases, with 18 bases between them. The length of the CDR3 is 14 residues. CDR3 protein: CATSVRGRGEKLFF. In DNA form, the CDR3 reads TGTGCCACCTCTGTGCGGGGGCGCGGGGAAAAACTGTTTTTT.

The rearrangement joins TRBV27 to TRBJ2-6; a weak D match, TRBD1 (6 bases). Germline V lookup: CDR1 MNHEY, CDR2 SMNVEV (reference sequence). The CDR3 runs 17 residues. The V end lost 6 bases, the J end lost 3 bases, and 18 bases lay between the germline ends. CDR3 amino acids: CASRKLTGGDGANVLTF. The CDR3 DNA reads as TGTGCCAGCAGGAAATTGACAGGAGGCGATGGGGCCAACGTCCTGACTTTC.

The chain uses TRBV30 and TRBJ2-3, with 8 bases identical to TRBD2. J was trimmed by 1 base and V by 7 bases; bases with no gene match: 10. The CDR3 consists of 15 residues. The germline CDR1 and CDR2 sequences are GTSNPN and SVGIG (reference sequence). CDR3 sequence reads: CASTKRETGTDTQYF. The DNA of the CDR3 is TGTGCCTCCACAAAGCGGGAGACGGGCACAGATACGCAGTATTTT.

The chain recombines TRBV7-2 with TRBJ2-7; 8 nucleotides agree with TRBD1. The CDR3 covers 15 residues. After removal of 2 bases from V and 2 bases from J, the junction contained 5 bases not matched to a gene. CDR1 is SGHTA, CDR2 FQGNSA, per germline. DNA for the CDR3: TGTGCCAGCAGCTTAATGGGACAGGCCGCCTACGAGCAGTACTTC. It is translated as CASSLMGQAAYEQYF.

The chain uses TRBV13 and TRBJ1-1; 8 bases fit TRBD1. With V trimmed by 3 bases and J by 7 bases, 4 bases remained unmatched. CDR1 and CDR2 from the germline V gene are PRHDT and FYEKMQ (reference sequence). The CDR3 is 13 amino acids. CDR3 sequence (DNA): TGTGCCAGCAGCTTTAGACAGGGGATTGAAGCTTTCTTT. Encoded protein: CASSFRQGIEAFF.

J is TRBJ2-7 and V is TRBV7-2; D might be TRBD1 (6 bases). Germline V lookup: CDR1 SGHTA, CDR2 FQGNSA. The CDR3 length is 14 residues. The germline V and J ends were trimmed by 5 bases and 2 bases, with 13 bases remaining between them. In DNA form, the CDR3 reads TGTGCCAGCAGCCCATGGACAGACCCCTACGAGCAGTACTTC. The encoded protein is CASSPWTDPYEQYF.

V is TRBV6-6 and J is TRBJ1-2; maybe TRBD1 (5 bases). This CDR3 is built from 14 residues. The germline V gene has CDR1 MNHNY and CDR2 SVGAGI (reference sequence). The V gene lost 3 bases and the J gene lost 4 bases, with 12 bases spanning the gap. The CDR3 loop is CASSYQPGPYGYTF. CDR3 in DNA: TGTGCCAGCAGTTATCAGCCGGGGCCCTATGGCTACACCTTC.

The V and J genes are TRBV30 and TRBJ2-1; TRBD1 is a possible D gene (6 bases). CDR1 is GTSNPN and CDR2 is SVGIG in the germline V gene (reference sequence). Trimming stripped 2 bases from V and 0 bases from J, with 11 bases between. The CDR3 spans 15 residues. The CDR3 reads CAWSLTDSSYNEQFF. For the CDR3, the DNA is TGTGCCTGGAGTCTAACGGACAGCTCCTACAATGAGCAGTTCTTC.

Turning to this clone: The same CDR3 can be traced to other DNA sequences in this sample. The rearrangement links TRBV18 to TRBJ2-5, with no clear D. Germline values: CDR1 KGHSH, CDR2 LQKENI. The V gene lost 2 bases and the J gene lost 5 bases, with 9 bases spanning the gap. The CDR3 spans 13 residues. CDR3 DNA sequence: TGTGCCAGCTCACCAGGGCTACGGGAGACCCAGTACTTC. Translating gives CASSPGLRETQYF. Drawing the rest from reference TRBV18 and TRBJ2-5, the complete variable domain is NAGVMQNPRHLVRRRGQEARLRCSPMKGHSHVYWYRQLPEEGLKFMVYLQKENIIDESGMPKERFSAEFPKEGPSILRIQQVVRGDSAAYFCASSPGLRETQYFGPGTRLLVL.

V gene TRBV9 combines with J gene TRBJ1-1; no firm D call. The CDR3 contains 13 residues. The germline CDR1 and CDR2 sequences are SGDLS and YYNGEE. Trimming pared 4 bases from V and 5 bases from J, leaving 12 bases between. In nucleotides, the CDR3 is TGTGCCAGCAGCTCTCAACCCGGTACTGAAGCTTTCTTT. Translating it yields CASSSQPGTEAFF.

J is TRBJ2-1 and V is TRBV7-9; no clear D. Germline V gives CDR1 SEHNR, CDR2 FQNEAQ (reference sequence). The CDR3 length is 11 residues. V lost 1 base to trimming and J lost 15 bases, with 10 bases between them. CDR3 loop: CASSLGGSSFF. The DNA for the CDR3 is TGTGCCAGCAGCTTAGGGGGTTCGTCGTTCTTC.

This chain links TRBV6-6 with TRBJ1-5; TRBD1 matches at 7 bases. After removal of 5 bases from V and 6 bases from J, the junction contained 7 bases not matched to a gene. The CDR3 length is 14 residues. The germline CDR1 and CDR2 sequences are MNHNY and SVGAGI (reference sequence). Here the CDR3 DNA reads TGTGCCAGCAGTAGAGAAGGGGGCGGTCAGCCCCAGCATTTT. Its translation: CASSREGGGQPQHF.

A note on this clone: Other DNA sequences in this specimen translate into the identical CDR3. The chain combines TRBV6-5 with TRBJ1-2; D might be TRBD1 (6 bases). Germline CDR1 MNHEY, CDR2 SVGAGI. CDR3 length equals 13 residues. V was clipped by 4 bases and J by 4 bases, with 10 bases between them. The CDR3 nucleotides are TGTGCCAGCAGTTTGGACAGAGGCTATGGCTACACCTTC. Its translation is CASSLDRGYGYTF.

The rearrangement uses TRBV6-1 and TRBJ2-3, with D perhaps matching TRBD1 (6 bases). The CDR3 is 14 residues long. Trimming took off 4 bases at V and 2 bases at J, with 10 bases between the two ends. Germline V gene data show CDR1 as MNHNS and CDR2 as SASEGT. In DNA, the CDR3 is TGTGCCAGCAGTGTTGGGGACACCACAGATACGCAGTATTTT. Amino acid sequence: CASSVGDTTDTQYF.

This chain connects TRBV16 to TRBJ2-7; no firm D call. Trimming shortened V by 2 bases and J by 1 base, and 9 bases separated the two germline ends. This CDR3 has 14 residues. The germline CDR1 and CDR2 sequences are KGHSY and FQNENV. As DNA, the CDR3 is TGTGCCAGCAGCCAAAGCACGACTTCCTACGAGCAGTACTTC. Residues: CASSQSTTSYEQYF.

This sequence joins TRBV7-3 and TRBJ2-2, with D maybe TRBD2 (6 bases). The CDR3 runs 14 residues. V lost 2 bases, J lost 3 bases, and 7 bases lay in between. Germline V lookup: CDR1 SGHTA, CDR2 FQGTGA. For the CDR3, the DNA is TGTGCCAGCAGCTTAGCGGGGTACACCGGGGAGCTGTTTTTT. Translation: CASSLAGYTGELFF.

Only a few counts were recorded for this clone. J is TRBJ2-1 and V is TRBV2; TRBD1 matches 7 bases. Germline lookup yields CDR1 SNHLY and CDR2 FYNNEI. The CDR3 is 14 residues long. J gave up 9 bases and V 7 bases, and 12 bases lay outside the gene matches. CDR3 sequence reads: CASNRATGNGEQFF. DNA of the CDR3: TGTGCCAGCAACCGAGCGACAGGGAATGGTGAGCAGTTCTTC.

V usage is TRBV28 and J usage is TRBJ1-1, with TRBD1 as a possible D gene (5 bases). V was pared by 6 bases and J by 4 bases, with 12 bases between. Looked up from germline, CDR1 is MDHEN and CDR2 is SYDVKM. The CDR3 runs 13 residues. CDR3: CASRWERGTEAFF. Here the CDR3 DNA reads TGTGCCAGCAGATGGGAAAGGGGCACTGAAGCTTTCTTT.

In its sample, this clone was seen once. The V call is TRBV5-6, the J call TRBJ2-4; maybe TRBD1 (6 bases). The CDR3 runs to 14 residues. The germline CDR1 and CDR2 sequences are SGHDT and YYEEEE. Trimming took 6 bases from V and 3 from J, leaving 13 bases between them. CDR3 in DNA: TGTGCCAGCACCTACAGGGCGGTCAAAAACATTCAGTACTTC. Its translation: CASTYRAVKNIQYF.

This chain joins TRBV7-3 and TRBJ1-2, with 8 nucleotides matching TRBD1. Germline CDR1 SGHTA, CDR2 FQGTGA. The J segment lost 7 bases and the V segment lost 5 bases, leaving 18 bases of the junction unmatched. The CDR3 length is 17 residues. The DNA of the CDR3 is TGTGCCAGCAGCCCCCAGGGGGCGAGGAGTGTGACGAGTGGCTACACCTTC. Translated: CASSPQGARSVTSGYTF.

Regarding this clone: Distinct nucleotide sequences in the sample also encode this CDR3. The genes are TRBV2 and TRBJ2-7; 9 positions match TRBD1. CDR3 length equals 12 residues. Germline CDR1 SNHLY, CDR2 FYNNEI. J was trimmed by 4 bases and V by 8 bases; bases with no gene match: 3. CDR3 amino acids: CASSGTGYEQYF. For the CDR3, the DNA is TGTGCCAGCTCCGGGACAGGGTACGAGCAGTACTTC.

The CDR3 spells CASSSSTGLNQPQHF. The CDR3 DNA reads TGTGCCAGCAGTTCCTCGACAGGGCTCAATCAGCCCCAGCATTTT. The chain links TRBV28 to TRBJ1-5; 7 nucleotides line up with TRBD1. This CDR3 region has 15 residues. Per germline, CDR1 MDHEN and CDR2 SYDVKM. V was pared by 4 bases and J by 3 bases, with 6 bases of the junction left unmatched.

This chain uses TRBV6-5 with TRBJ2-1, with TRBD2 matching over 9 bases. The germline V gene encodes CDR1 MNHEY and CDR2 SVGAGI. The ends lost 2 bases at V and 1 base at J; junction bases unmatched: 3. CDR3 length equals 16 residues. CDR3 nucleotide sequence: TGTGCCAGCAGTTACGGCGGGAGGGTATCCTACAATGAGCAGTTCTTC. It yields the protein CASSYGGRVSYNEQFF.